Each of the 27 T cell receptor beta chains below was sequenced from the same sample in a study of blood T cells in healthy people across ages. It was with a sample-barcoded 5' primer and a J-beta primer mix that a second PCR of about 6 to 12 cycles was run. Using its own MiXCR run on the 5' RACE reads, TCRdb lists one record per CDR3 protein. The sample consists of roughly 800,000 distinct CDR3 sequences, roughly 60% of them appearing once. Sequences were obtained from blood. The receptors originated from a man aged 25-40 years in good health.

The chain has TRBV7-2 and TRBJ1-4; TRBD1 agrees at 9 bases. V was pared by 5 bases and J by 12 bases, with 13 bases of the junction left unmatched. CDR3 length equals 15 residues. Germline CDR1 SGHTA, CDR2 FQGNSA. This chain's CDR3 is CASSIGGQGMLELFF. The CDR3 coding sequence is TGTGCCAGCAGCATTGGTGGACAGGGGATGTTGGAACTGTTTTTT.

On this clonotype: A much larger clone sits a single nucleotide away, making a read error possible. V and J are TRBV4-3 and TRBJ2-5; D is possibly TRBD1 (6 bases). The DNA end is a closer match to TRBJ2-7, so the J assignment may be wrong. CDR3 length: 14 residues. Germline V lookup: CDR1 LGHNA, CDR2 YSLEER. The CDR3 is CASSQATGTCEQYF. The CDR3 nucleotides read TGCGCCAGCAGCCAAGCAACAGGGACCTGCGAGCAGTACTTC.

This clonotype was seen only a few times. The rearrangement joins TRBV20-1 to TRBJ1-1; D call uncertain. Germline CDR1 and CDR2: DFQATT and SNEGSKA (reference sequence). This CDR3 is built from 13 residues. Trimming cost V 6 bases and J 0 bases, with 11 bases left between them. The CDR3 nucleotides are TGCAGTGCCCGCGGGTTTATGAACACTGAAGCTTTCTTT. Amino acids: CSARGFMNTEAFF.

This clonotype was counted ten times or more. The chain combines TRBV29-1 with TRBJ2-7, with D possibly being TRBD1 (6 bases). The V gene's germline CDR1 is SQVTM and CDR2 ANQGSEA. This CDR3 has 14 amino acids. The V and J ends lost 1 base and 1 base respectively, with 11 bases between them. The CDR3 is CSVEGSRGSYEQYF. The CDR3 nucleotides are TGCAGCGTTGAAGGTTCCAGGGGATCCTACGAGCAGTACTTC.

As DNA, the CDR3 is TGTGCCATCAGTGCCCCCGGGGGGGAACCAGAGACCCAGTACTTC. The encoded protein is CAISAPGGEPETQYF. This chain uses TRBV10-3 with TRBJ2-5; 8 bases align to TRBD2. The germline CDR1 and CDR2 sequences are ENHRY and SYGVKD. Germline trimming cut 4 bases from V and 4 bases from J; bases unmatched to any gene: 8. The CDR3 is 15 amino acids.

V and J are TRBV14 and TRBJ1-2, with D unclear. Germline values: CDR1 SGHDN, CDR2 FVKESK. V lost 5 bases and J lost 4, with 11 bases in between. CDR3 size: 13 residues. Here the CDR3 reads CASSDGELYGYTF. CDR3 DNA: TGTGCCAGCAGCGACGGGGAGCTCTATGGCTACACCTTC.

This sequence joins TRBV29-1 and TRBJ2-4, with 9 bases lining up with TRBD1. The J call may be faulty, since TRBJ2-7 better matches the DNA end. Germline V gives CDR1 SQVTM, CDR2 ANQGSEA. The CDR3 is 14 amino acids. The DNA for the CDR3 is TGCAGCGTAGGGACAGGGTTTGAAACCTACGAGCAGTACTTC. Encoded protein: CSVGTGFETYEQYF.

On this clonotype itself: The germline gene is not matched at one end of the junction; a read error may be the cause. The chain employs TRBV15 and TRBJ2-2, with TRBD1 matching over 10 bases. CDR1 is LNHNV and CDR2 is YYDKDF in the germline V gene (reference sequence). There are 15 residues in the CDR3. The CDR3, as DNA: TGTGCCACCGGCCCGCAGACAGGGGGCACCGGGGACCTGTTTTTT. This gives the protein CATGPQTGGTGDLFF.

The J gene is TRBJ2-3, the V gene TRBV4-3; D is unresolved. Trimming shortened V by 0 bases and J by 4 bases, and 17 bases separated the two germline ends. This CDR3 is built from 17 residues. The germline V gene encodes CDR1 LGHNA and CDR2 YSLEER. The DNA for the CDR3 is TGCGCCAGCAGCCAAGACTCGTGGGTGGGTGTTTCAGATACGCAGTATTTT. Protein sequence: CASSQDSWVGVSDTQYF.

The genes are TRBV20-1 and TRBJ1-2, with 10 positions matching TRBD1. The CDR3 covers 16 residues. Losses at the gene ends were 3 bases for V and 9 bases for J; bases not matched to a gene: 16. Germline lookup yields CDR1 DFQATT and CDR2 SNEGSKA (reference sequence). In DNA, the CDR3 is TGCAGTGCTAGTGGCCTTCCGGACAGGGGGACTCGGAGCTACACCTTC. Protein: CSASGLPDRGTRSYTF.

This clonotype was observed many times. The chain has TRBV6-1 and TRBJ1-2; D is unresolved. V was shortened by 2 bases and J by 8 bases, with 18 bases between the two germline ends. Germline CDR1 is MNHNS and CDR2 is SASEGT. The CDR3 length is 15 residues. The CDR3 loop is CASSEQWPPRSGYTF. CDR3 DNA: TGTGCCAGCAGTGAACAATGGCCCCCCAGAAGCGGCTACACCTTC.

This clonotype has a handful of counts. The chain combines TRBV5-1 with TRBJ2-1; 8 bases are a match to TRBD2. The CDR3 is 14 amino acids. Per the germline V gene, CDR1 is SGHRS and CDR2 is YFSETQ. V lost 5 bases and J lost 10; bases outside the gene matches: 11. The CDR3 sequence: CASRTGLVFEEQFF. DNA of the CDR3: TGCGCCAGCAGGACGGGACTAGTTTTTGAGGAGCAGTTCTTC.

The chain joins TRBV20-1 to TRBJ2-7, with 9 bases that match TRBD2. CDR3 length equals 13 residues. In germline, CDR1 is DFQATT, CDR2 SNEGSKA (reference sequence). V dropped 7 bases and J dropped 6; count of bases not matched to a gene: 10. This chain's CDR3 is CSVAGGLAAEQYF. The CDR3 bases are TGCAGTGTCGCGGGGGGACTAGCAGCCGAGCAGTACTTC.

The CDR3 loop is CASRRNPQSYEQYF. Written as DNA, the CDR3 is TGCGCCAGCAGAAGAAATCCGCAATCCTACGAGCAGTACTTC. The chain uses TRBV10-2 and TRBJ2-7; unclear D gene. Between the trimmed V and J ends, which lost 6 bases and 1 base, there was a span of 13 bases. Germline V gene data show CDR1 as WSHSY and CDR2 as SAAADI. The CDR3 totals 14 residues.

V usage is TRBV7-2 and J usage is TRBJ1-4; D may be TRBD1 (6 bases). CDR1 and CDR2 from the germline V gene are SGHTA and FQGNSA. V was cut by 5 bases and J by 5 bases, with 15 bases left in between. The CDR3 consists of 15 residues. CDR3 nucleotides: TGTGCCAGCAGCCCAGCCGGGACACGAAATGAAAAACTGTTTTTT. Protein: CASSPAGTRNEKLFF.

This clonotype was observed once. This rearrangement joins TRBV7-9 to TRBJ2-7; weak D call: TRBD1 (7 bases). From germline, CDR1 is SEHNR and CDR2 FQNEAQ (reference sequence). This CDR3 comprises 16 residues. Trimming took off 5 bases at V and 10 bases at J, with 27 bases between the two ends. The CDR3 bases are TGTGCCAGCAGCCTGATGGTGACGGGGGACAGCGGTCTCCAGTACTTC. Encoded protein: CASSLMVTGDSGLQYF.

This clonotype occurred a few times. This chain connects TRBV5-6 to TRBJ2-7; D may be TRBD1 or TRBD2 (5 bases each). Germline loops: CDR1 SGHDT, CDR2 YYEEEE. This CDR3 spans 13 amino acids. Trimming shortened V by 3 bases and J by 7 bases, and 14 bases separated the two germline ends. CDR3 protein: CASSSGRPWEQYF. The DNA for the CDR3 is TGTGCCAGCAGCTCGGGACGGCCCTGGGAGCAGTACTTC.

The J gene is TRBJ1-2, the V gene TRBV28; D remains ambiguous. Germline assignment: CDR1 MDHEN and CDR2 SYDVKM. The CDR3 has 12 residues. V was trimmed by 8 bases and J by 4 bases, leaving 11 bases between them. The CDR3 reads CASGYEAYGYTF. The CDR3 DNA is TGTGCCAGCGGGTACGAAGCCTATGGCTACACCTTC.

The chain employs TRBV6-1 and TRBJ2-1; D unclear. The ends were cut back, 1 base at V and 6 bases at J, with 16 bases in the middle. CDR3 length: 16 residues. Germline CDR1 and CDR2: MNHNS and SASEGT. The CDR3 bases are TGTGCCAGCAGTGAAGATACAGTACGCGCGGTCAATGAGCAGTTCTTC. Protein sequence: CASSEDTVRAVNEQFF.

This clonotype was counted between two and nine times. This sequence joins TRBV4-3 and TRBJ2-4; D is uncertain. The J call could be wrong; TRBJ2-7 is a better fit for the DNA end. CDR1 and CDR2 (germline): LGHNA, YSLEER. The CDR3 contains 13 residues. CDR3 in amino acids: CASSRRRDYEQYF. DNA for the CDR3: TGCGCCAGCAGCCGCAGGAGAGACTACGAGCAGTACTTC.

This clonotype was found a few times. The genes are TRBV7-2 and TRBJ2-3; D not resolved. Trimming left V 1 base short and J 2 bases short, with 4 bases between. Germline V CDR1 and CDR2: SGHTA, FQGNSA. The CDR3 has 13 residues. CDR3 coding DNA: TGTGCCAGCAGCTTAGTGCTCACAGATACGCAGTATTTT. Its protein is CASSLVLTDTQYF.

This rearrangement joins TRBV6-6 to TRBJ2-4; 13 bases align to TRBD2. The last part of the DNA fits TRBJ2-7 better; the J call may be wrong. Germline V gives CDR1 MNHNY, CDR2 SVGAGI (reference sequence). The CDR3 runs to 14 residues. CDR3 DNA: TGTGCCAGCAAAGGGACTAGCGGGAAGTACGAGCAGTACTTC. Amino acids: CASKGTSGKYEQYF.

V usage is TRBV4-2 and J usage is TRBJ1-1; D uncertain. The germline V and J ends were trimmed by 1 base and 4 bases, with 13 bases remaining between them. The CDR3 consists of 15 residues. From germline, CDR1 is LGHNA and CDR2 YNFKEQ. The CDR3 DNA sequence: TGTGCCAGCAGCCAAGTTGACGGGGTAGGCACTGAAGCTTTCTTT. Amino acid sequence: CASSQVDGVGTEAFF.

In its sample, this clonotype was seen a few times. V gene TRBV20-1 combines with J gene TRBJ1-2; D is unresolved. The ends were cut back, 0 bases at V and 4 bases at J, with 9 bases in the middle. The CDR3 runs 13 residues. Germline V CDR1 and CDR2: DFQATT, SNEGSKA (reference sequence). CDR3 sequence (DNA): TGCAGTGCTAGAGATCAGCCGCCCTATGGCTACACCTTC. Protein product: CSARDQPPYGYTF.

The chain recombines TRBV29-1 with TRBJ1-2; 7 bases agree with TRBD1. The germline V gene encodes CDR1 SQVTM and CDR2 ANQGSEA. The CDR3 is made up of 14 amino acids. J lost 1 base, V lost 1 base, and 3 bases had no gene match. CDR3 bases: TGCAGCGTTGAAGTGCAGGGGGTTAACTATGGCTACACCTTC. Protein sequence: CSVEVQGVNYGYTF. The whole variable domain, remainder taken from reference TRBV29-1 and TRBJ1-2, is SAVISQKPSRDICQRGTSLTIQCQVDSQVTMMFWYRQQPGQSLTLIATANQGSEATYESGFVIDKFPISRPNLTFSTLTVSNMSPEDSSIYLCSVEVQGVNYGYTFGSGTRLTVV.

The chain carries TRBV6-1 and TRBJ2-5; TRBD2 aligns across 10 bases. The end of the DNA is better explained by TRBJ2-7, so the J call may be wrong. The CDR3 spans 14 residues. Per germline, CDR1 MNHNS and CDR2 SASEGT. The CDR3 DNA follows: TGTGCCAGCAATCCGACTAGCGGGTATTACGAGCAGTACTTC. It is translated as CASNPTSGYYEQYF.

The chain combines TRBV20-1 with TRBJ1-2; no definite D call. The CDR3 runs to 15 residues. V lost 3 bases and J lost 1, with 15 bases in between. The V gene's germline CDR1 is DFQATT and CDR2 SNEGSKA (reference sequence). The CDR3 DNA reads TGCAGTGCTAGTCTAACTCGGGCCCATAACTATGGCTACACCTTC. Translation: CSASLTRAHNYGYTF.